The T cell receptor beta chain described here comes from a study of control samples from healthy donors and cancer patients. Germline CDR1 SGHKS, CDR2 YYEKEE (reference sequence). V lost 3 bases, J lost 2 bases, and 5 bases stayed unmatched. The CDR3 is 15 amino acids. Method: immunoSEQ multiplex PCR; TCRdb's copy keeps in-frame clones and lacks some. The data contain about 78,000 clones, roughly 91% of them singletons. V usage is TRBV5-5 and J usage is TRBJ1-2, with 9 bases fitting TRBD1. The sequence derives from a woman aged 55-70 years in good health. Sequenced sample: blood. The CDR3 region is CASSWTGVINYGYTF. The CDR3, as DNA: TGTGCCAGCAGCTGGACAGGGGTCATCAACTATGGCTACACCTTC.